This TCR beta chain was identified during a study of neurological immune-mediated disorders. CDR3 length equals 16 residues. V lost 2 bases to trimming and J lost 5 bases, with 16 bases between them. Per the germline V gene, CDR1 is SGHRS and CDR2 is YFSETQ. There were 1 million CD4+ or CD8+ T cells used in the sorted libraries. The cDNA was generated through 5'RACE incorporating 10-nucleotide random UMIs. In each sequencing run, over 160 million TCR-beta sequences were generated from 15-18 subjects. One entry per CDR3 protein results from TCRdb running MiXCR on the 5' RACE reads. The table shows fewer than 55,000 distinct CDR3 sequences, with more than 5% occurring only once. This clonotype was observed many times.

The clonotype comes from a woman in her thirties or forties in good health. The rearrangement uses TRBV5-1 and TRBJ2-2; D possibly matches TRBD1 or TRBD2 (6 bases each). Sequenced sample: CD4+ T cells from blood. The CDR3 loop is CASSFETQGRTGELFF. The DNA for the CDR3 is TGCGCCAGCAGCTTCGAAACCCAGGGGAGGACCGGGGAGCTGTTTTTT.